A selection of T cell receptor beta chains follows, all from one sample in a study of T cells in Graves' hyperthyroidism and ophthalmopathy. TCRdb re-called the multiplex PCR reads through MiXCR, storing one row per CDR3 protein. Here the sample spans about 350,000 distinct CDR3 sequences, about 15% being singletons. The specimen sequenced was blood. These receptors were obtained from a woman in her thirties with Graves' hyperthyroidism. CDR3s include the opening cysteine and the closing phenylalanine or tryptophan. The D gene is left open where the match is weak. Clone size is not always given. Where it is, it says once, few, many or a class for expanded clones.

V gene	J gene	D gene	clone size	CDR3 protein	CDR3 DNA
TRBV28	TRBJ2-2	NA	many	CASSFSAIVGGELFF	TGTGCCAGCAGTTTTAGCGCGATAGTAGGCGGGGAGCTGTTTTTT
TRBV7-6	TRBJ2-5	NA	many	CASSLNSPGASRETQYF	TGTGCCAGCAGCTTAAATAGTCCCGGGGCGAGCCGAGAGACCCAGTACTTC
TRBV19	TRBJ2-1	NA	few	CASSPLVHSYNEQFF	TGTGCCAGTAGTCCCCTGGTTCACTCCTACAATGAGCAGTTCTTC
TRBV13	TRBJ2-2	NA	many	CASSLVGGELFF	TGTGCCAGCAGTTTAGTCGGCGGGGAGCTGTTTTTT
TRBV7-9	TRBJ2-1	TRBD1	NA	CASSPPRTGDNEQFF	TGTGCCAGCAGCCCGCCCAGGACAGGGGACAATGAGCAGTTCTTC
TRBV6-2/TRBV6-3	TRBJ2-1	NA	NA	CASIDRLAVRSSYNEQFF	TGTGCCAGCATAGATCGGCTGGCGGTAAGAAGCTCCTACAATGAGCAGTTCTTC
TRBV20-1	TRBJ1-1	NA	NA	CSARDIRPSTTEAFF	TGCAGTGCTAGAGACATCAGGCCGTCGACGACTGAAGCTTTCTTT
TRBV9	TRBJ1-1	NA	few	CASSVDPGPARRAFF	TGTGCCAGCAGCGTAGACCCCGGACCGGCCCGGCGGGCTTTCTTT
TRBV7-9	TRBJ2-5	TRBD2	many	CASSLTGTNQETQYF	TGTGCCAGCAGCTTAACCGGGACTAACCAAGAGACCCAGTACTTC
TRBV20-1	TRBJ2-7	TRBD2	many	CSARDLAEVTYEQYF	TGCAGTGCTAGAGATCTAGCGGAAGTCACCTACGAGCAGTACTTC
TRBV6-1	TRBJ1-4	NA	many	CASRESLKLFF	TGTGCCAGCAGGGAGAGTTTGAAACTGTTTTTT
TRBV20-1	TRBJ2-1	NA	NA	CSARDLAGPYNEQFF	TGCAGTGCTAGAGATCTGGCCGGTCCATACAATGAGCAGTTCTTC
TRBV5-5	TRBJ1-2	TRBD1	many	CASSLAGGEGYTF	TGTGCCAGCAGCTTAGCAGGGGGTGAGGGCTACACCTTC
TRBV2	TRBJ1-1	TRBD1	many	CARGQGNEAFF	TGTGCCAGGGGACAGGGGAACGAAGCTTTCTTT
TRBV19	TRBJ2-5	TRBD2	few	CASSRTSGSTYQETQYF	TGTGCCAGTAGTAGGACTAGCGGGAGTACATACCAAGAGACCCAGTACTTC
TRBV7-9	TRBJ2-7	NA	NA	CAGSQAEYEQYF	TGTGCCGGCAGCCAGGCGGAATACGAGCAGTACTTC
TRBV5-4	TRBJ1-5	NA	NA	CASSLGGMDQPQHF	TGTGCCAGCAGCTTGGGGGGCATGGATCAGCCCCAGCATTTT
TRBV5-1	TRBJ2-1	NA	few	CASKAGTAVLYNEQFF	TGCGCCAGCAAGGCGGGGACGGCAGTTTTGTACAATGAGCAGTTCTTC
TRBV12-3/TRBV12-4	TRBJ2-2	NA	many	CASSLGSSTGELFF	TGTGCCAGCAGTTTGGGCAGCTCAACCGGGGAGCTGTTTTTT
TRBV11-2	TRBJ2-2	NA	many	CASSPGPAGELFF	TGTGCCAGCAGCCCGGGACCCGCCGGGGAGCTGTTTTTT
TRBV20-1	TRBJ2-1	TRBD2	NA	CSADSSGRADNEQFF	TGCAGTGCGGACAGTAGCGGGAGGGCCGACAATGAGCAGTTCTTC
TRBV11-1	TRBJ2-2	NA	many	CASSLGLTGELFF	TGTGCCAGCAGCTTAGGGTTGACCGGGGAGCTGTTTTTT
TRBV7-2	TRBJ2-1	TRBD2	NA	CASSLGHRLAGEVEQFF	TGTGCCAGCAGCTTAGGGCATCGTCTAGCGGGAGAGGTTGAGCAGTTCTTC
TRBV20-1	TRBJ2-1	NA	NA	CSATSTGPHNEQFF	TGCAGTGCTACCTCTACAGGGCCTCACAATGAGCAGTTCTTC
TRBV30	TRBJ1-1	NA	NA	CAWRVHMNTEAFF	TGTGCCTGGAGGGTACATATGAACACTGAAGCTTTCTTT
TRBV7-8	TRBJ2-1	NA	many	CASSWDRFYNEQFF	TGTGCCAGCAGCTGGGATCGTTTCTACAATGAGCAGTTCTTC
TRBV3-1	TRBJ2-1	TRBD2	NA	CASSQRLAGYNEQFF	TGTGCCAGCAGCCAGCGGCTAGCGGGCTACAATGAGCAGTTCTTC
TRBV5-1	TRBJ2-3	TRBD1	few	CASSPGQGALSDTQYF	TGCGCCAGCAGCCCGGGACAGGGGGCTTTATCAGATACGCAGTATTTT
TRBV18	TRBJ2-7	NA	many	CASSPAGIEQYF	TGTGCCAGCTCACCAGCAGGTATCGAGCAGTACTTC
TRBV12-3/TRBV12-4	TRBJ2-1	TRBD2	NA	CASSRTPNSGWPFF	TGTGCCAGCTCCCGTACCCCCAATAGCGGGTGGCCGTTCTTC
TRBV6-1	TRBJ2-7	TRBD2	few	CASSQGPPGGPWEQYF	TGTGCCAGCAGTCAAGGTCCCCCGGGAGGGCCGTGGGAGCAGTACTTC
TRBV6-2/TRBV6-3	TRBJ2-5	NA	many	CASIQNWGSFETQYF	TGTGCCAGCATCCAAAATTGGGGGTCCTTCGAGACCCAGTACTTC
TRBV9	TRBJ2-2	NA	NA	CASSVEGVGVGTGELFF	TGTGCCAGCAGCGTAGAGGGCGTGGGCGTGGGAACCGGGGAGCTGTTTTTT
TRBV6-1	TRBJ2-7	NA	many	CASSEFGNYEQYF	TGTGCCAGCAGTGAATTTGGGAATTACGAGCAGTACTTC
TRBV20-1	TRBJ1-5	NA	NA	CSAREFGEGARNQPQHF	TGCAGTGCTAGAGAATTCGGGGAGGGCGCGCGCAATCAGCCCCAGCATTTT
TRBV28	TRBJ2-7	NA	few	CASSYLAQVPYEQYF	TGTGCCAGCAGCTACCTCGCTCAGGTCCCCTACGAGCAGTACTTC
TRBV2	TRBJ2-7	TRBD1	many	CARSGTGPNEQYF	TGTGCCAGATCCGGGACAGGGCCGAACGAGCAGTACTTC
TRBV7-2	TRBJ2-1	TRBD1	many	CASSQGARGYNEQFF	TGTGCCAGCAGCCAGGGGGCGCGAGGGTACAATGAGCAGTTCTTC
TRBV6-5	TRBJ2-3	TRBD1	NA	CASSYPATGHPDTQYF	TGTGCCAGCAGTTACCCGGCGACAGGGCATCCAGATACGCAGTATTTT
TRBV20-1	TRBJ2-1	TRBD2	few	CSAKTTSVRRYNEQFF	TGCAGTGCTAAAACGACTAGCGTCCGAAGGTACAATGAGCAGTTCTTC
TRBV28	TRBJ1-5	NA	many	CASTSDRNQPQHF	TGTGCCAGCACCTCCGACAGAAATCAGCCCCAGCATTTT
TRBV5-1	TRBJ2-2	TRBD2	NA	CASSLAPTGRASGELFF	TGCGCCAGCAGCTTGGCTCCTACCGGGAGGGCCTCCGGGGAGCTGTTTTTT